One T cell receptor (beta chain) is described in this entry. TCRdb's copy holds only in-frame clones and misses some; the assay was immunoSEQ multiplex PCR. The sample has about 170,000 clones, approximately 86% seen once. This sample was included in a study of blood T cell repertoires in COVID-19. V lost 7 bases, J lost 1 base, and 16 bases lay in between. The CDR3 totals 15 residues. Germline V lookup: CDR1 MGHDK, CDR2 SYGVNS. Sequenced material: peripheral blood. This clonotype was sampled from a woman of 80 years or more with COVID-19, enrolled during active disease. This rearrangement joins TRBV25-1 to TRBJ1-1; D call uncertain. CDR3 DNA sequence: TGTGCCAGCACACCCCCCCCAGGTTGGAACACTGAAGCTTTCTTT. As protein: CASTPPPGWNTEAFF.